The 10 T cell receptor beta chains in this list originate from one sample, sequenced in a study of T cell clonality in common variable immunodeficiency. Sequencing was performed with immunoSEQ multiplex PCR; in TCRdb, only in-frame clones are kept and a portion is missing. This sample carries some 40,000 clones and no singletons, and approximately 0.68% goes to the top ten. Input material: peripheral blood mononuclear cells. These receptors were obtained from a person between 18 and 75 years old in good health.

This clone has ten or more counts. Sequencing ends 3 residues short of the CDR3 end; the germline J gene provides the rest. V and J are TRBV20-1 and TRBJ2-1; 10 positions match TRBD2. Per the germline V gene, CDR1 is DFQATT and CDR2 is SNEGSKA (reference sequence). V lost 5 bases and J lost 7; bases outside the gene matches: 5. CDR3 length: 13 residues. CDR3: CSAPSGSGNEQFF. The CDR3 bases that were read are TGCAGTGCTCCTAGCGGGAGTGGTAATGAG.

This clone was seen repeatedly, ten times or more. The CDR3 goes on 3 residues after the read ends, and that part is filled in from the germline J gene. The V call is TRBV28, the J call TRBJ2-1; the match to TRBD2 covers 7 bases. The trim removed 6 bases at V and 0 bases at J, leaving 5 bases unmatched. CDR1 and CDR2 (germline): MDHEN, SYDVKM. The CDR3 runs 15 residues. The CDR3: CASRYRGSSYNEQFF. The DNA read from the CDR3 is TGTGCCAGCAGGTATCGCGGGAGCTCCTACAATGAG.

This clone appeared many times. The read halts 3 residues ahead of the CDR3 end, with the missing end drawn from the germline J gene. This sequence joins TRBV20-1 and TRBJ2-3; tentative D call: TRBD1 (7 bases). The ends were cut back, 0 bases at V and 3 bases at J, with 13 bases in the middle. CDR1 DFQATT and CDR2 SNEGSKA come from the germline V gene (reference sequence). CDR3 size: 15 residues. The DNA read from the CDR3 is TGCAGTGCTAGAGATGGGAGGACAGGTACAGATACG. Its protein product is CSARDGRTGTDT. The CDR3 in full is CSARDGRTGTDTQYF.

This clone showed up just a few times. Only one base separates this from a far larger clonotype, so it likely reflects a read error. Sequencing ends 3 residues short of the CDR3 end; the germline J gene provides the rest. This chain connects TRBV30 to TRBJ1-3; the D gene is possibly TRBD1 (6 bases). V was pared by 5 bases and J by 0 bases, with 8 bases between. CDR1 is GTSNPN, CDR2 SVGIG, per germline (reference sequence). This CDR3 spans 13 amino acids. The part of the CDR3 DNA that was read is TGTGCCTGGCGACAGGCCTCTGGAAACACC. It yields the protein CAWRQASGNT. The full-length CDR3 reads as CAWRQASGNTIYF.

This clone was seen many times. Read coverage stops 3 residues before the CDR3 terminus; the germline J gene supplies the remainder. The chain combines TRBV7-3 with TRBJ2-1; 15 bases match TRBD2. Germline loops: CDR1 SGHTA, CDR2 FQGTGA. V shed 4 bases, J shed 8 bases, and the junction held 6 bases outside the gene matches. There are 16 residues in the CDR3. CDR3 DNA, as far as it was read: TGTGCCAGCAGCTCCTCCGGGACTAGCGGGAGGTATGAG. Protein product: CASSSSGTSGRYE. The full CDR3 is CASSSSGTSGRYEQFF.

At least ten counts were recorded for this clone. Read coverage stops 3 residues before the CDR3 terminus; the germline J gene supplies the remainder. The rearrangement uses TRBV15 and TRBJ2-1; D not resolved. Germline V gene lookup returns CDR1 LNHNV and CDR2 YYDKDF (reference sequence). The V end lost 1 base, the J end lost 3 bases, and 10 bases lay between the germline ends. The CDR3 runs to 15 residues. CDR3 sequence reads: CATSRASESYNEQFF. CDR3 bases read: TGTGCCACCAGCAGAGCAAGCGAAAGCTACAATGAG. The whole variable domain, remainder taken from reference TRBV15 and TRBJ2-1, is DAMVIQNPRYQVTQFGKPVTLSCSQTLNHNVMYWYQQKSSQAPKLLFHYYDKDFNNEADTPDNFQSRRPNTSFCFLDIRSPGLGDTAMYLCATSRASESYNEQFFGPGTRLTVL.

This clone showed up many times. The read stops 3 residues short of the end of the CDR3; the missing end is completed from the germline J gene. V is TRBV20-1 and J is TRBJ2-2, with D possibly matching TRBD1 (5 bases). The germline V gene has CDR1 DFQATT and CDR2 SNEGSKA (reference sequence). There are 16 residues in the CDR3. Trimming stripped 6 bases from V and 3 bases from J, with 20 bases between. CDR3 region: CSAHTTDSLYTGELFF. Partial CDR3 DNA: TGCAGTGCCCATACTACCGACAGCTTATACACCGGGGAG.

This clone was picked up many times. The read halts 3 residues ahead of the CDR3 end, with the missing end drawn from the germline J gene. The J gene is TRBJ2-5, the V gene TRBV5-1; 7 nucleotides match TRBD1. In germline, CDR1 is SGHRS, CDR2 YFSETQ. Trimming cost V 4 bases and J 7 bases; bases outside gene matches: 13. This CDR3 has 15 amino acids. Incomplete CDR3 DNA: TGCGCCAGCAGCGAAAGATCACAGGGGTCGGCGACC. The encoded protein is CASSERSQGSAT. From start to end, the CDR3 is CASSERSQGSATQYF.

This clone was observed at least ten times. The missing CDR3 end, 3 residues past where the read stops, is filled in from the germline J gene. J is TRBJ2-3 and V is TRBV20-1; a weak D match, TRBD2 (6 bases). Germline V gives CDR1 DFQATT, CDR2 SNEGSKA (reference sequence). V was cut by 1 base and J by 5 bases, with 16 bases left in between. This CDR3 contains 15 residues. The CDR3: CSARGGESSVDTQYF. Incomplete CDR3 DNA: TGCAGTGCTAGAGGCGGGGAGAGTTCTGTAGATACG.

This clone showed up many times. The read terminates 3 residues ahead of where the CDR3 ends, so the germline J gene completes it. The rearrangement joins TRBV30 to TRBJ2-3; 8 positions match TRBD1. Germline CDR1 GTSNPN, CDR2 SVGIG (reference sequence). CDR3 size: 15 residues. J lost 3 bases, V lost 3 bases, and 8 bases had no gene match. The sequenced CDR3 bases are TGTGCCTGGAGAGGAGGGACAGGCTCGACAGATACG. Residues: CAWRGGTGSTDT. The full CDR3 sequence reads CAWRGGTGSTDTQYF. The whole variable domain, remainder taken from reference TRBV30 and TRBJ2-3, is SQTIHQWPATLVQPVGSPLSLECTVEGTSNPNLYWYRQAAGRGLQLLFYSVGIGQISSEVPQNLSASRPQDRQFILSSKKLLLSDSGFYLCAWRGGTGSTDTQYFGPGTRLTVL.